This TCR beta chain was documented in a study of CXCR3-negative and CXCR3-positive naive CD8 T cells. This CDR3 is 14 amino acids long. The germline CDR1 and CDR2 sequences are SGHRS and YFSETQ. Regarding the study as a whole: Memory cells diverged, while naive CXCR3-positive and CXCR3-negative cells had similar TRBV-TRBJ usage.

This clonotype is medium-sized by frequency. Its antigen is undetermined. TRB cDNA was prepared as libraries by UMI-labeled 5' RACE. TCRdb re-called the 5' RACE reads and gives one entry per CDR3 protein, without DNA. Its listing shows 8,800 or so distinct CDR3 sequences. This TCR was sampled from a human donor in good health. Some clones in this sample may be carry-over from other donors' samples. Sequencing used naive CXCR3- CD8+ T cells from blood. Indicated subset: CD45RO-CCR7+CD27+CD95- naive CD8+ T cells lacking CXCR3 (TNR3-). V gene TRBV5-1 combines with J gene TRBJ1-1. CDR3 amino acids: CASSLYAGNTEAFF.